Presented here are 12 T cell receptor beta chains from one specimen sequenced in a study of identifying expanded T cells in peripheral blood. Profiling relied on immunoSEQ multiplex PCR, and the TCRdb table lists in-frame clones only, not all of them. The table lists under 95,000 clones, around 89% of them singletons, with 2.8% in the top ten. Sequencing input: blood. Every receptor here comes from a person aged 18 to 75 in good health.

This chain connects TRBV6-1 to TRBJ2-7; 7 bases are a match to TRBD1. The CDR3 has 12 residues. V was clipped by 2 bases and J by 9 bases; unmatched bases: 4. CDR1 is MNHNS, CDR2 SASEGT, per germline. CDR3 sequence reads: CASSEYRGWQYF. CDR3 sequence (DNA): TGTGCCAGCAGTGAATACAGGGGATGGCAGTACTTC.

This clone was counted between two and nine times. The rearrangement uses TRBV20-1 and TRBJ1-1; D gene ambiguous. The CDR3 is 11 residues long. V was trimmed by 3 bases and J by 1 base, leaving 3 bases between them. Germline assignment: CDR1 DFQATT and CDR2 SNEGSKA (reference sequence). The CDR3 DNA is TGCAGTGCTAGCGAGAACACTGAAGCTTTCTTT. It yields the protein CSASENTEAFF.

This clone was detected only a few times. This rearrangement joins TRBV6-1 to TRBJ2-7; TRBD1 might be the D (6 bases). V was cut by 10 bases and J by 0 bases, with 13 bases left in between. CDR3 length: 13 residues. CDR1 is MNHNS and CDR2 is SASEGT in the germline V gene. The CDR3 reads CATSRTVSYEQYF. The CDR3 bases are TGTGCCACCTCTAGGACAGTCTCCTACGAGCAGTACTTC.

This clone appeared once. The chain has TRBV29-1 and TRBJ1-1; unclear D gene. This CDR3 has 13 amino acids. Germline V gives CDR1 SQVTM, CDR2 ANQGSEA. V was trimmed by 7 bases and J by 4 bases, leaving 16 bases between them. The CDR3 region is CSGIVPAGTEAFF. Here the CDR3 DNA reads TGCAGCGGGATAGTACCAGCGGGCACTGAAGCTTTCTTT. The entire variable domain, with the rest obtained from reference TRBV29-1 and TRBJ1-1, is as follows: SAVISQKPSRDICQRGTSLTIQCQVDSQVTMMFWYRQQPGQSLTLIATANQGSEATYESGFVIDKFPISRPNLTFSTLTVSNMSPEDSSIYLCSGIVPAGTEAFFGQGTRLTVV.

The rearrangement links TRBV9 to TRBJ2-2; D remains ambiguous. Germline values: CDR1 SGDLS, CDR2 YYNGEE. Trimming removed 1 base from V and 4 bases from J, with 5 bases in between. The CDR3 consists of 13 residues. The CDR3: CASSVTATGELFF. The CDR3 coding sequence is TGTGCCAGCAGCGTAACGGCCACCGGGGAGCTGTTTTTT.

The chain uses TRBV15 and TRBJ2-5, with 7 bases identical to TRBD2. The CDR3 is 16 residues long. CDR1 and CDR2 from the germline V gene are LNHNV and YYDKDF (reference sequence). V dropped 2 bases and J dropped 3; count of bases not matched to a gene: 9. The CDR3: CATSRLAAGVEETQYF. Here the CDR3 DNA reads TGTGCCACCAGCAGACTTGCGGCGGGAGTAGAAGAGACCCAGTACTTC.

The CDR3 DNA reads as TGTGCCAGCAGTTTAGTAGAGACCTATGGCTACACCTTC. This codes for CASSLVETYGYTF. The chain couples TRBV28 to TRBJ1-2; no clear D gene. The CDR3 runs to 13 residues. Looked up from germline, CDR1 is MDHEN and CDR2 is SYDVKM. V was clipped by 2 bases and J by 4 bases, with 8 bases between them.

This clone was seen a single time. The V and J genes are TRBV19 and TRBJ2-2; D perhaps matches TRBD2 (6 bases). Per germline, CDR1 LNHDA and CDR2 SQIVND (reference sequence). This CDR3 comprises 15 residues. V was trimmed by 4 bases and J by 4 bases, leaving 13 bases between them. Written as DNA, the CDR3 is TGTGCCAGTAGTACTACATGGAGGGGCACCGGGGAGCTGTTTTTT. Encoded protein: CASSTTWRGTGELFF.

This clone showed up just a few times. The chain is built from TRBV28 and TRBJ2-1, with 7 bases matching TRBD1. Germline V CDR1 and CDR2: MDHEN, SYDVKM. Unmatched junction bases numbered 9, after V lost 6 bases and J lost 1 base. CDR3 length: 16 amino acids. CDR3 region: CASSIGGASSYNEQFF. CDR3 nucleotides: TGTGCCAGCAGCATAGGGGGCGCGTCATCCTACAATGAGCAGTTCTTC.

This clone was seen more than once but under ten times. The genes are TRBV9 and TRBJ1-4; D uncertain. Trimming cost V 2 bases and J 0 bases, with 11 bases left between them. Germline V CDR1 and CDR2: SGDLS, YYNGEE. This CDR3 has 16 amino acids. The CDR3 coding sequence is TGTGCCAGCAGCGTTCGTTATGGTGCAACTAATGAAAAACTGTTTTTT. This translates into CASSVRYGATNEKLFF.

This chain connects TRBV7-2 to TRBJ2-7; D gene uncertain. Germline CDR1 and CDR2: SGHTA and FQGNSA. The CDR3 totals 18 residues. Between the trimmed V and J ends, which lost 1 base and 0 bases, there was a span of 19 bases. This chain's CDR3 is CASSLGGVAPSFSYEQYF. The CDR3, as DNA: TGTGCCAGCAGCTTAGGTGGGGTTGCCCCCTCGTTCTCCTACGAGCAGTACTTC.

A few counts support this clone. The V call is TRBV7-2, the J call TRBJ2-7; D is possibly TRBD2 (6 bases). Deletions cut 1 base from V and 12 bases from J, with 16 bases between. This CDR3 spans 13 amino acids. The germline gives CDR1 SGHTA, CDR2 FQGNSA. CDR3 in amino acids: CASSLDAGRNTYF. The CDR3 DNA reads TGTGCCAGCAGCTTAGACGCAGGGAGGAACACGTACTTC.